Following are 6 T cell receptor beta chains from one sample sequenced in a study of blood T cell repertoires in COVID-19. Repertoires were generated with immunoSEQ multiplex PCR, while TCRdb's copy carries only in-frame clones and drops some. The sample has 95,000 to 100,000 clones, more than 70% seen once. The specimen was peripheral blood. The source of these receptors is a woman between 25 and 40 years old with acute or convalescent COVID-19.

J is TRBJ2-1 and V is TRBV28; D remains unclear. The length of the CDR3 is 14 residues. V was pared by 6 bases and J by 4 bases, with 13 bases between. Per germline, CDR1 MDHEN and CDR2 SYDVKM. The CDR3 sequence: CASSRQHTYNEQFF. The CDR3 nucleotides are TGTGCCAGCAGCCGACAACACACGTACAATGAGCAGTTCTTC.

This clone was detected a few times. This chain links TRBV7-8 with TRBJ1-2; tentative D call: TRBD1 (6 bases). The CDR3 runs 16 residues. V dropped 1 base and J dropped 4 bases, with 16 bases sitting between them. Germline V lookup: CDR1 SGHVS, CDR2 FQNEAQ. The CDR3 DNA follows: TGTGCCAGCAGCTTAGGCGGACAGTCCCAGGGCTATGGCTACACCTTC. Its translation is CASSLGGQSQGYGYTF. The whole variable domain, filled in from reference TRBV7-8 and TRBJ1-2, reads GAGVSQSPRYKVAKRGQDVALRCDPISGHVSLFWYQQALGQGPEFLTYFQNEAQLDKSGLPSDRFFAERPEGSVSTLKIQRTQQEDSAVYLCASSLGGQSQGYGYTFGSGTRLTVV.

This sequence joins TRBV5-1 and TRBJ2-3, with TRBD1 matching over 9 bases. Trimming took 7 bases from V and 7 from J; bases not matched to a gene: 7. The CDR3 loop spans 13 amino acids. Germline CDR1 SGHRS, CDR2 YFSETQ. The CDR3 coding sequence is TGCGCCAGCTCGGGACAGGGCCCTCATACGCAGTATTTT. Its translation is CASSGQGPHTQYF.

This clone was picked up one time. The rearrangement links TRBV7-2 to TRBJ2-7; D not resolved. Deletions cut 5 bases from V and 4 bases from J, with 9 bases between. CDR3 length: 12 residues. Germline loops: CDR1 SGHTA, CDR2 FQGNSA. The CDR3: CASSPVEYEQYF. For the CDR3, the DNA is TGTGCCAGCAGCCCAGTGGAGTACGAGCAGTACTTC.

CDR3 in DNA: TGTGCCAGCAGCTGGACAGGGTTTGAGAACGAGCAGTACTTC. It encodes CASSWTGFENEQYF. V gene TRBV7-9 combines with J gene TRBJ2-7, with TRBD1 identical over 8 bases. Germline lookup yields CDR1 SEHNR and CDR2 FQNEAQ (reference sequence). V lost 4 bases and J lost 5; bases outside the gene matches: 7. This CDR3 is 14 amino acids long.

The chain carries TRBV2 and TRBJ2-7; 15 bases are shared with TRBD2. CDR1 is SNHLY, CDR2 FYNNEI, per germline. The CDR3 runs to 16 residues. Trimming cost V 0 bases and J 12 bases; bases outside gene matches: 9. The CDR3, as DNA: TGTGCCAGCAGTGAAGCCCGGACTAGCGGGGGGGCCTCGACGTACTTC. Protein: CASSEARTSGGASTYF.